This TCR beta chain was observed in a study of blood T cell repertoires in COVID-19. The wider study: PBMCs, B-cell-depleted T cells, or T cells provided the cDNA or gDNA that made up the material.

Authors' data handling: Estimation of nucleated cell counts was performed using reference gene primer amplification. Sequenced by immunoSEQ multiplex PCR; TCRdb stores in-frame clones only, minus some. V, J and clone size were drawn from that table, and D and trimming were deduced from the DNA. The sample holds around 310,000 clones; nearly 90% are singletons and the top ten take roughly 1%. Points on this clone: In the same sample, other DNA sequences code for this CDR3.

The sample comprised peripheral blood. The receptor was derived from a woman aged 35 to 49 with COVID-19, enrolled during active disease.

The CDR3 DNA follows: TGTGCCAGCAGCTTAGTCCGGGGTGAAGCTTTCTTT. Translation gives CASSLVRGEAFF. This chain links TRBV11-2 with TRBJ1-1, with unresolved D. Germline lookup yields CDR1 SGHAT and CDR2 FQNNGV. The V end lost 1 base, the J end lost 7 bases, and 7 bases lay between the germline ends. This CDR3 has 12 amino acids.